What follows is one TCR beta chain and its context. Trimming left V 6 bases short and J 6 bases short, with 14 bases between. The CDR3 length is 13 residues. Germline V CDR1 and CDR2: PRHDT, FYEKMQ (reference sequence). The RNA input was roughly 0.45 to 1 ug, and it was reverse transcribed with random hexamers. TCR beta CDR3 was amplified by immunoSEQ multiplex PCR. This amplification extended across 54 Vbeta and 13 Jbeta segments. In TCRdb, the immunoSEQ multiplex PCR reads were re-called with MiXCR into one record per CDR3 protein. The data show 150,000 to 160,000 distinct CDR3 sequences, nearly 97% seen once. The data were taken from a study of CD8 T cells in Susac syndrome. Relapsing-remitting disease, either stable or active, was present in the treatment-naive patients who were the multiple sclerosis controls. TEMRA cells were FACS-enriched, with CD8+ and CD4+ T cells isolated negatively.

Sequenced input: CD8+ T cells from PBMCs. The TCR sequence derives from a human donor with multiple sclerosis. V usage is TRBV13 and J usage is TRBJ1-2; the D gene is possibly TRBD1 (5 bases). The CDR3 nucleotides are TGTGCCAGCAGGGATTCCTTAGGGGATGGCTACACCTTC. Its protein product is CASRDSLGDGYTF.